The 7 T cell receptor beta chains below were found in one sample sequenced in a study of cytomegalovirus exposure and HLA in healthy donors. Use of 60 Vbeta and 13 Jbeta primers characterized the PCR. Sequenced by immunoSEQ multiplex PCR; TCRdb stores in-frame clones only, minus some. The data show approximately 130,000 clones, roughly 89% seen once. Material: PBMCs. Receptors originate from a woman aged 25 to 39 in good health and CMV-seronegative.

This rearrangement joins TRBV6-1 to TRBJ2-7; the D gene is possibly TRBD2 (6 bases). The CDR3 runs 13 residues. V was shortened by 7 bases and J by 3 bases, with 13 bases between the two germline ends. CDR1 is MNHNS, CDR2 SASEGT, per germline. CDR3 region: CASKRATVYEQYF. The DNA of the CDR3 is TGTGCCAGCAAGCGGGCGACAGTCTACGAGCAGTACTTC.

This chain uses TRBV28 with TRBJ2-5; TRBD2 matches at 10 bases. The J call may be incorrect, as the DNA end agrees better with TRBJ2-7. The CDR3 runs 14 residues. The germline V gene has CDR1 MDHEN and CDR2 SYDVKM. The CDR3 spells CASSLAGVSYEQYF. The DNA for the CDR3 is TGTGCCAGCAGTCTAGCGGGGGTCTCCTACGAGCAGTACTTC.

The rearrangement links TRBV10-3 to TRBJ1-2; 9 nucleotides line up with TRBD1. The CDR3 extends over 16 amino acids. V lost 5 bases and J lost 1; bases outside the gene matches: 8. Germline lookup yields CDR1 ENHRY and CDR2 SYGVKD. The CDR3 bases are TGTGCCATCAGTCCCGGGACAGGGAACCTTAACTATGGCTACACCTTC. It specifies CAISPGTGNLNYGYTF.

The chain carries TRBV6-5 and TRBJ2-5, with D maybe TRBD2 (6 bases). Germline V gene data show CDR1 as MNHEY and CDR2 as SVGAGI. Trimming took off 5 bases at V and 5 bases at J, with 15 bases between the two ends. The CDR3 contains 14 residues. The CDR3 sequence: CASSTGGPDETQYF. The DNA of the CDR3 is TGTGCCAGCAGTACAGGAGGGCCTGATGAGACCCAGTACTTC.

The chain recombines TRBV10-3 with TRBJ1-1; D call uncertain. Trimming removed 3 bases from V and 5 bases from J, with 10 bases in between. This CDR3 spans 13 amino acids. Germline V gene sequence: CDR1 ENHRY, CDR2 SYGVKD. The CDR3 region is CAISELTGTEAFF. The CDR3 DNA reads as TGTGCCATCAGTGAACTTACGGGGACTGAAGCTTTCTTT.

The V and J genes are TRBV27 and TRBJ1-2; 8 positions agree with TRBD1. This CDR3 has 17 residues. Germline trimming cut 5 bases from V and 0 bases from J; bases unmatched to any gene: 11. CDR1 and CDR2 (germline): MNHEY, SMNVEV (reference sequence). CDR3 residues: CASSPFTRTGTNYGYTF. The CDR3 DNA sequence: TGTGCCAGCAGTCCTTTCACCCGGACAGGGACTAACTATGGCTACACCTTC.

The genes are TRBV27 and TRBJ1-2; D is possibly TRBD1 (6 bases). CDR1 is MNHEY, CDR2 SMNVEV, per germline (reference sequence). This CDR3 is 15 amino acids long. V shed 5 bases and J shed 0 bases, with 13 bases lying between them. The CDR3 region is CASSPRTATNYGYTF. In DNA, the CDR3 is TGTGCCAGCAGTCCCCGGACAGCTACTAACTATGGCTACACCTTC.